Each of the 6 T cell receptor beta chains below was sequenced from the same sample in a study of blood T cell repertoires in COVID-19. The repertoire was sequenced with immunoSEQ multiplex PCR; TCRdb's copy has only in-frame clones and lacks some. The sample carries fewer than 250,000 clones, around 84% recorded once. The sequenced sample consisted of peripheral blood. All receptors come from a woman of 80 years or more with COVID-19, enrolled during active disease.

The CDR3 loop reads CASSLITGNPGANVLTF. The CDR3 DNA is TGTGCCAGTAGTCTGATAACAGGGAACCCTGGGGCCAACGTCCTGACTTTC. The J gene is TRBJ2-6, the V gene TRBV19; TRBD1 is a possible D gene (6 bases). Germline values: CDR1 LNHDA, CDR2 SQIVND (reference sequence). This CDR3 contains 17 residues. The V end was cut by 5 bases, the J end by 2 bases, with 16 bases between.

The V gene is TRBV5-1, the J gene TRBJ1-1, with D perhaps TRBD1 (6 bases). The CDR3 has 15 amino acids. CDR1 and CDR2 from the germline V gene are SGHRS and YFSETQ. V lost 5 bases, J lost 1 base, and 15 bases lay in between. As DNA, the CDR3 is TGCGCCAGCAGTTTCACCGGGACAAAGAACACTGAAGCTTTCTTT. It specifies CASSFTGTKNTEAFF. The variable domain in full, with the rest retrieved from reference TRBV5-1 and TRBJ1-1, is KAGVTQTPRYLIKTRGQQVTLSCSPISGHRSVSWYQQTPGQGLQFLFEYFSETQRNKGNFPGRFSGRQFSNSRSEMNVSTLELGDSALYLCASSFTGTKNTEAFFGQGTRLTVV.

The DNA for the CDR3 is TGTGCCAGCAGCCTCTTAAACTATGGCTACACCTTC. Translated: CASSLLNYGYTF. The chain uses TRBV14 and TRBJ1-2; D is unresolved. Germline V gene data show CDR1 as SGHDN and CDR2 as FVKESK. V lost 4 bases and J lost 2, with 5 bases in between. The CDR3 is 12 amino acids. Complete variable domain (other parts from reference TRBV14 and TRBJ1-2): EAGVTQFPSHSVIEKGQTVTLRCDPISGHDNLYWYRRVMGKEIKFLLHFVKESKQDESGMPNNRFLAERTGGTYSTLKVQPAELEDSGVYFCASSLLNYGYTFGSGTRLTVV.

This chain links TRBV29-1 with TRBJ2-3; 8 nucleotides match TRBD1. The CDR3 covers 14 residues. Germline V CDR1 and CDR2: SQVTM, ANQGSEA. J was trimmed by 3 bases and V by 6 bases; bases with no gene match: 8. DNA for the CDR3: TGCAGCGTCGCAGACAGGGGAGGAACAGATACGCAGTATTTT. Encoded protein: CSVADRGGTDTQYF.

V gene TRBV28 combines with J gene TRBJ2-7; 9 nucleotides line up with TRBD2. CDR1 is MDHEN, CDR2 SYDVKM, per germline. After removal of 4 bases from V and 0 bases from J, the junction contained 7 bases not matched to a gene. This CDR3 has 16 residues. The CDR3 sequence: CASSYSRRGGSYEQYV. The DNA for the CDR3 is TGTGCCAGCAGTTATTCTCGGCGGGGGGGCTCCTACGAGCAGTACGTC.

This chain uses TRBV4-3 with TRBJ1-4; D is unclear. The CDR3 runs to 15 residues. V was shortened by 0 bases and J by 4 bases, with 9 bases between the two germline ends. Germline assignment: CDR1 LGHNA and CDR2 YSLEER. The CDR3 DNA reads as TGCGCCAGCAGCCAAGAGGCAGATTTTAATGAAAAACTGTTTTTT. Translation gives CASSQEADFNEKLFF.